This is a list of T cell receptor beta chains from one sample in a study of shared clonotypes between healthy human individuals. Data came from immunoSEQ multiplex PCR; TCRdb stores just in-frame clones and leaves some out. The table has 2.3 million or so clones, 85% to 95% seen once. Source material: naive CD4+ T cells from PBMCs. These receptor sequences come from a man between 18 and 29 years old in good health. Some clones in this sample may be carry-over from other donors' samples. CDR3s include the opening cysteine and the closing phenylalanine or tryptophan. Each record gives: V gene, clone size, J gene, D gene, CDR3 protein, CDR3 DNA. A D gene is named only where the DNA matches it firmly. For some rows the clone size is stated as once, few or many, or as a class when expanded; others skip it.

v_gene: TRBV18; abundance: -; j_gene: TRBJ2-7; d_gene: TRBD1; CDR3aa: CASSPGQSYEQYF; CDR3nt: TGTGCCAGCTCACCGGGACAGAGCTACGAGCAGTACTTC
v_gene: TRBV6-1; abundance: once; j_gene: TRBJ2-5; d_gene: -; CDR3aa: CATLSGWYQETQYF; CDR3nt: TGTGCCACGCTGTCTGGGTGGTACCAAGAGACCCAGTACTTC
v_gene: TRBV9; abundance: -; j_gene: TRBJ2-3; d_gene: -; CDR3aa: CASSLTPRDTQYF; CDR3nt: TGTGCCAGCAGCCTAACCCCTAGGGATACGCAGTATTTT
v_gene: TRBV5-1; abundance: -; j_gene: TRBJ2-7; d_gene: -; CDR3aa: CASSLNSFRGSYEQYF; CDR3nt: TGCGCCAGCAGCTTAAACTCCTTTAGAGGCTCCTACGAGCAGTACTTC
v_gene: TRBV6-1; abundance: -; j_gene: TRBJ2-7; d_gene: TRBD1; CDR3aa: CASRTGVGYEQYF; CDR3nt: TGTGCCAGCAGGACAGGGGTCGGCTACGAGCAGTACTTC
v_gene: TRBV7-2; abundance: -; j_gene: TRBJ2-2; d_gene: TRBD1; CDR3aa: CASSATPGQGSTGELFF; CDR3nt: TGTGCCAGCAGCGCAACTCCGGGACAGGGTTCCACCGGGGAGCTGTTTTTT
v_gene: TRBV5-1; abundance: -; j_gene: TRBJ2-3; d_gene: TRBD2; CDR3aa: CASSLVAGLTDTQYF; CDR3nt: TGCGCCAGCAGCTTGGTAGCGGGACTCACAGATACGCAGTATTTT
v_gene: TRBV4-1; abundance: once; j_gene: TRBJ2-1; d_gene: TRBD2; CDR3aa: CASSQGRGRASHEQFF; CDR3nt: TGCGCCAGCAGCCAAGGTCGGGGGAGGGCCTCCCATGAGCAGTTCTTC
v_gene: TRBV2; abundance: -; j_gene: TRBJ2-7; d_gene: TRBD1; CDR3aa: CASSTGDRGLYEQYF; CDR3nt: TGTGCCAGCAGCACGGGAGACAGGGGGCTTTACGAGCAGTACTTC
v_gene: TRBV27; abundance: -; j_gene: TRBJ1-1; d_gene: -; CDR3aa: CATSEGPTYTEAFF; CDR3nt: TGTGCCACCTCTGAAGGACCCACGTACACTGAAGCTTTCTTT
v_gene: TRBV7-3; abundance: -; j_gene: TRBJ1-5; d_gene: TRBD1; CDR3aa: CASSLKDRGGDQPQHF; CDR3nt: TGTGCCAGCAGCTTAAAGGACAGGGGCGGGGATCAGCCCCAGCATTTT
v_gene: TRBV19; abundance: -; j_gene: TRBJ2-1; d_gene: -; CDR3aa: CASSIVGSSGALYNEQFF; CDR3nt: TGTGCCAGTAGTATAGTAGGCTCTAGTGGAGCCCTCTACAATGAGCAGTTCTTC
v_gene: TRBV19; abundance: -; j_gene: TRBJ2-7; d_gene: TRBD2; CDR3aa: CASKLSGSDYEQYF; CDR3nt: TGTGCCAGTAAGCTTAGCGGGAGTGACTACGAGCAGTACTTC
v_gene: TRBV19; abundance: -; j_gene: TRBJ2-2; d_gene: TRBD1; CDR3aa: CASTMMDRGTGELFF; CDR3nt: TGTGCCAGTACCATGATGGACAGGGGGACCGGGGAGCTGTTTTTT
v_gene: TRBV15; abundance: -; j_gene: TRBJ2-2; d_gene: -; CDR3aa: CATSRTTGELFF; CDR3nt: TGTGCCACCAGCAGGACAACCGGGGAGCTGTTTTTT
v_gene: TRBV7-7; abundance: -; j_gene: TRBJ2-1; d_gene: TRBD1; CDR3aa: CASSLGGQYNEQFF; CDR3nt: TGTGCCAGCAGCTTAGGGGGACAGTACAATGAGCAGTTCTTC
v_gene: TRBV2; abundance: -; j_gene: TRBJ1-2; d_gene: TRBD1; CDR3aa: CASKSTGTVVGYTF; CDR3nt: TGTGCCAGCAAATCGACAGGGACAGTTGTCGGCTACACCTTC
v_gene: TRBV5-1; abundance: few; j_gene: TRBJ1-1; d_gene: TRBD1; CDR3aa: CASSSEGAGSAEAFF; CDR3nt: TGCGCCAGCAGCTCGGAGGGGGCCGGGAGCGCTGAAGCTTTCTTT